The 32 T cell receptor beta chains below come from one sample, sequenced in a study of blood T cell repertoires in COVID-19. Method: immunoSEQ multiplex PCR; TCRdb's copy keeps in-frame clones and lacks some. This table holds over 45,000 clones, about 86% found once. The specimen was peripheral blood. The receptors come from a woman at least 80 years old with acute or convalescent COVID-19.

The rearrangement uses TRBV5-4 and TRBJ2-1; the D gene is possibly TRBD2 (6 bases). Trimming stripped 3 bases from V and 9 bases from J, with 25 bases between. Germline V gene lookup returns CDR1 SGHNT and CDR2 YYREEE (reference sequence). The CDR3 extends over 17 amino acids. In DNA form, the CDR3 reads TGTGCCAGCAGCTCCTCTACGGGGGACCGACTCCGAAGTGAGCAGTTCTTC. It yields the protein CASSSSTGDRLRSEQFF.

The V call is TRBV7-3, the J call TRBJ2-1; 10 bases line up with TRBD2. The CDR3 has 16 residues. V was pared by 5 bases and J by 7 bases, with 11 bases of the junction left unmatched. Looked up from germline, CDR1 is SGHTA and CDR2 is FQGTGA. CDR3: CASSKTPSGGLNEQFF. DNA for the CDR3: TGTGCCAGCAGCAAGACCCCTAGCGGGGGACTTAATGAGCAGTTCTTC. Full variable domain (remainder filled in from reference TRBV7-3 and TRBJ2-1): GAGVSQTPSNKVTEKGKYVELRCDPISGHTALYWYRQSLGQGPEFLIYFQGTGAADDSGLPNDRFFAVRPEGSVSTLKIQRTERGDSAVYLCASSKTPSGGLNEQFFGPGTRLTVL.

V is TRBV5-1 and J is TRBJ1-3, with 8 bases aligning to TRBD1. The V gene's germline CDR1 is SGHRS and CDR2 YFSETQ. The CDR3 has 17 residues. J gave up 3 bases and V 3 bases, and 11 bases lay outside the gene matches. The CDR3 coding sequence is TGCGCCAGCAGCTCAGTTCAGACAGGGGCGAGTGGAAACACCATATATTTT. This translates into CASSSVQTGASGNTIYF.

A word on this clone: Here the CDR3 omits its conserved ending phenylalanine or tryptophan, so a read error is the likely source. Because the CDR3's place on the DNA is in doubt, the DNA is left out and the CDR3 is given as listed by TCRdb. This rearrangement joins TRBV11-3 to TRBJ1-4. CDR1 and CDR2 from the germline V gene are SGHNT and YENEEA. The CDR3 contains 10 residues when both ends are counted. CDR3 loop: CASSLNRPGT.

The chain is built from TRBV6-5 and TRBJ1-2, with a tentative D call TRBD1 (5 bases). The germline CDR1 and CDR2 sequences are MNHEY and SVGAGI. V was cut by 7 bases and J by 8 bases, with 14 bases left in between. CDR3 size: 12 residues. The CDR3 DNA reads TGTGCCAGCACCCCGGGGGGGTACGGCTACACCTTC. Protein: CASTPGGYGYTF.

The V gene is TRBV6-5, the J gene TRBJ1-4; 11 bases are shared with TRBD1. V gave up 4 bases and J gave up 5 bases; unmatched junction bases: 3. This CDR3 has 15 residues. The germline gives CDR1 MNHEY, CDR2 SVGAGI. The CDR3 reads CASSLDRGRNEKLFF. CDR3 DNA sequence: TGTGCCAGCAGTTTGGACAGGGGGCGCAATGAAAAACTGTTTTTT.

A note on this clone: Other DNA sequences in the same sample also yield this CDR3. The chain recombines TRBV27 with TRBJ1-1; D is possibly TRBD1 (5 bases). Per the germline V gene, CDR1 is MNHEY and CDR2 is SMNVEV (reference sequence). Trimming left V 0 bases short and J 5 bases short, with 7 bases between. The CDR3 covers 13 residues. CDR3 residues: CASSLSGGTEAFF. The CDR3 region has the DNA TGTGCCAGCAGTTTATCGGGGGGTACTGAAGCTTTCTTT.

This chain links TRBV19 with TRBJ1-2; D is undetermined. CDR1 is LNHDA, CDR2 SQIVND, per germline (reference sequence). V was pared by 0 bases and J by 0 bases, with 14 bases between. The CDR3 loop spans 17 amino acids. The CDR3 loop is CASSIDRFVGTNYGYTF. Written as DNA, the CDR3 is TGTGCCAGTAGTATAGACCGCTTCGTCGGTACTAACTATGGCTACACCTTC.

The gene calls are TRBV25-1 and TRBJ1-4, with D unresolved. V gave up 8 bases and J gave up 4 bases, with 14 bases separating them. The CDR3 loop spans 14 amino acids. Germline CDR1 reads MGHDK; CDR2 reads SYGVNS. CDR3 DNA: TGTGCCAGCTCACTTCGGACTAATAATGAAAAACTGTTTTTT. It translates to CASSLRTNNEKLFF.

This clone was picked up one time. V gene TRBV5-1 combines with J gene TRBJ2-7; perhaps TRBD2 as D (7 bases). This CDR3 comprises 15 residues. The germline CDR1 and CDR2 sequences are SGHRS and YFSETQ. The germline V and J ends were trimmed by 5 bases and 4 bases, with 19 bases remaining between them. The CDR3 sequence is CASSSLGGVEYEQYF. For the CDR3, the DNA is TGCGCCAGCAGTTCACTAGGGGGGGTCGAGTACGAGCAGTACTTC.

A single count supports this clone. Here the CDR3 DNA reads TGTGCCAGCACCTCTGGAGGGGACGAGCAGTACTTC. This sequence encodes CASTSGGDEQYF. The gene calls are TRBV3-1 (or the pseudogene TRBV3-2) and TRBJ2-7, with a weak D call TRBD2 (6 bases). Per the germline V gene, CDR1 is LGHDT and CDR2 is YNNKEL (reference sequence). This CDR3 is 12 amino acids long. Deletions cut 7 bases from V and 5 bases from J, with 12 bases between.

This clone came up a few times. This chain uses TRBV11-3 with TRBJ2-5; TRBD2 aligns across 7 bases. CDR1 SGHNT and CDR2 YENEEA come from the germline V gene. CDR3 length equals 15 residues. J gave up 5 bases and V 0 bases, and 6 bases lay outside the gene matches. Here the CDR3 DNA reads TGTGCCAGCAGCTTAGATAGCGGGCGTCGGGAGACCCAGTACTTC. This codes for CASSLDSGRRETQYF.

This clone is a singleton in its sample. The chain links TRBV27 to TRBJ2-7, with 7 nucleotides matching TRBD2. The CDR3 runs 13 residues. The V gene end was trimmed by 11 bases and the J gene end by 2 bases; junction bases not matched to a gene: 9. Germline V lookup: CDR1 MNHEY, CDR2 SMNVEV (reference sequence). CDR3 DNA: TGTGCCTCACGGGGTGGACTAGCCTACGAGCAGTACTTC. Protein: CASRGGLAYEQYF.

V is TRBV5-1 and J is TRBJ1-3, with D tentatively TRBD1 (5 bases). Trimming removed 2 bases from V and 0 bases from J, with 12 bases in between. The CDR3 has 16 amino acids. The germline V gene has CDR1 SGHRS and CDR2 YFSETQ. CDR3 sequence: CASSFQGSSSGNTIYF. CDR3 DNA: TGCGCCAGCAGCTTTCAGGGATCGAGCTCTGGAAACACCATATATTTT.

Turning to this clone: Different DNA sequences within this sample yield the same CDR3. The rearrangement uses TRBV29-1 and TRBJ1-2; D not resolved. Germline assignment: CDR1 SQVTM and CDR2 ANQGSEA. This CDR3 spans 10 amino acids. The V end was cut by 5 bases, the J end by 8 bases, with 9 bases between. CDR3 DNA: TGCAGCGTTCGCACATTGGGCTACACCTTC. Protein sequence: CSVRTLGYTF.

The V gene is TRBV6-2 or TRBV6-3, the J gene TRBJ1-4; D remains ambiguous. Deletions cut 0 bases from V and 5 bases from J, with 16 bases between. CDR3 size: 17 residues. The germline V gene encodes CDR1 MNHEY and CDR2 SVGEGT. CDR3 in DNA: TGTGCCAGCAGTTACTCATTTTCTCGGACTGCAAATGAAAAACTGTTTTTT. Translation: CASSYSFSRTANEKLFF.

The rearrangement joins TRBV18 to TRBJ1-4; D not certain. Trimming took 1 base from V and 5 from J, leaving 32 bases between them. Per the germline V gene, CDR1 is KGHSH and CDR2 is LQKENI. The CDR3 length is 22 residues. The CDR3 reads CASSPRHSSWGSRVQRNEKLFF. CDR3 DNA: TGTGCCAGCTCACCACGTCACAGTTCATGGGGATCAAGAGTCCAGCGGAATGAAAAACTGTTTTTT.

The chain uses TRBV7-9 and TRBJ1-4, with 7 bases lining up with TRBD1. V was clipped by 4 bases and J by 5 bases; unmatched bases: 7. The V gene's germline CDR1 is SEHNR and CDR2 FQNEAQ (reference sequence). The CDR3 runs 15 residues. The CDR3 DNA is TGTGCCAGCAGCTCGGCCAGGGGGTCGAATGAAAAACTGTTTTTT. This sequence encodes CASSSARGSNEKLFF.

This chain's CDR3 is CASSPLAQNINYGYTF. In nucleotides, the CDR3 is TGTGCCAGCTCACCATTAGCTCAGAATATTAACTATGGCTACACCTTC. The V gene is TRBV18, the J gene TRBJ1-2; D uncertain. Germline loops: CDR1 KGHSH, CDR2 LQKENI. V gave up 2 bases and J gave up 1 base, with 14 bases separating them. The length of the CDR3 is 16 residues.

The CDR3, as DNA: TGTGCCAGTAGTATGAGGACCGGGAGGATCGGGGAGCTGTTTTTT. Protein sequence: CASSMRTGRIGELFF. The rearrangement uses TRBV19 and TRBJ2-2; the match to TRBD2 covers 7 bases. Germline trimming cut 3 bases from V and 7 bases from J; bases unmatched to any gene: 8. Germline V gene data show CDR1 as LNHDA and CDR2 as SQIVND (reference sequence). The CDR3 loop spans 15 amino acids.

The rearrangement uses TRBV7-9 and TRBJ1-2, with D uncertain. Looked up from germline, CDR1 is SEHNR and CDR2 is FQNEAQ (reference sequence). Trimming shortened V by 2 bases and J by 10 bases, and 14 bases separated the two germline ends. The CDR3 is 13 residues long. CDR3 DNA: TGTGCCAGCAGCTTATCCCTCTTCGAGGACTACACCTTC. It yields the protein CASSLSLFEDYTF.

This rearrangement joins TRBV3-1 (or the pseudogene TRBV3-2) to TRBJ1-2; 9 nucleotides align to TRBD1. CDR3 size: 17 residues. The ends lost 3 bases at V and 4 bases at J; junction bases unmatched: 12. Germline-derived CDR1 and CDR2 are LGHDT and YNNKEL (reference sequence). CDR3 region: CASSHFGTGSYIYGYTF. CDR3 coding DNA: TGTGCCAGCAGCCATTTCGGGACAGGGTCTTACATCTATGGCTACACCTTC.

The chain combines TRBV19 with TRBJ2-1; tentative D call: TRBD2 (6 bases). Germline V gives CDR1 LNHDA, CDR2 SQIVND (reference sequence). The CDR3 covers 17 residues. The germline V and J ends were trimmed by 0 bases and 10 bases, with 22 bases remaining between them. The CDR3 coding sequence is TGTGCCAGTAGTATAGATGGTTGGCGGGGCTCCGGTTACGAGCAGTTCTTC. This codes for CASSIDGWRGSGYEQFF.

The V and J genes are TRBV19 and TRBJ2-5; 8 positions agree with TRBD1. There are 14 residues in the CDR3. Germline CDR1 LNHDA, CDR2 SQIVND (reference sequence). J lost 5 bases, V lost 4 bases, and 6 bases had no gene match. CDR3 protein: CASSTGQGRETQYF. DNA of the CDR3: TGTGCCAGTAGTACCGGACAGGGACGGGAGACCCAGTACTTC.

The J gene is TRBJ1-1, the V gene TRBV29-1, with 10 bases aligning to TRBD1. Germline V gene lookup returns CDR1 SQVTM and CDR2 ANQGSEA. V lost 6 bases to trimming and J lost 5 bases; unmatched junction nucleotides: 6. The CDR3 is made up of 13 amino acids. CDR3 loop: CSVYGTGVTEAFF. DNA for the CDR3: TGCAGCGTCTACGGGACAGGGGTTACTGAAGCTTTCTTT.

This sequence joins TRBV5-5 and TRBJ2-5, with TRBD2 matching over 9 bases. In germline, CDR1 is SGHKS, CDR2 YYEKEE (reference sequence). V lost 4 bases to trimming and J lost 5 bases; unmatched junction nucleotides: 6. The CDR3 is made up of 14 amino acids. The CDR3 loop is CASSVLAGAETQYF. CDR3 nucleotide sequence: TGTGCCAGCAGCGTCTTAGCGGGAGCGGAGACCCAGTACTTC.

J is TRBJ2-7 and V is TRBV20-1, with 7 bases matching TRBD2. Per germline, CDR1 DFQATT and CDR2 SNEGSKA (reference sequence). The CDR3 runs to 15 residues. Trimming took 3 bases from V and 6 from J; bases not matched to a gene: 14. CDR3 coding DNA: TGCAGTGCTAGTGCCAGACTAGCAGCCGTCGCCGAGCAGTACTTC. Its protein product is CSASARLAAVAEQYF.

The V call is TRBV11-2, the J call TRBJ2-3; 12 bases fit TRBD2. V was clipped by 6 bases and J by 1 base; unmatched bases: 8. The germline gives CDR1 SGHAT, CDR2 FQNNGV. This CDR3 contains 17 residues. The DNA for the CDR3 is TGTGCCAGCAGTCAACTACTAGCGGGGGGAGGCACAGATACGCAGTATTTT. Its translation: CASSQLLAGGGTDTQYF.

This chain uses TRBV10-3 with TRBJ2-7; 7 bases match TRBD1. The junction had 5 bases not matched to a gene; V was cut back by 1 base and J by 5 bases. Looked up from germline, CDR1 is ENHRY and CDR2 is SYGVKD. The CDR3 loop spans 14 amino acids. In DNA form, the CDR3 reads TGTGCCATCAGTGAGTATTCCCAGGGGGACGAGCAGTACTTC. Amino acid sequence: CAISEYSQGDEQYF.

The gene calls are TRBV6-5 and TRBJ1-6; 8 bases are a match to TRBD1. The CDR3 is 15 amino acids. Germline V gene sequence: CDR1 MNHEY, CDR2 SVGAGI. With V trimmed by 5 bases and J by 6 bases, 6 bases remained unmatched. CDR3 coding DNA: TGTGCCAGCAGTAACACTGGACAGGGTAATTCACCCCTCCACTTT. The encoded protein is CASSNTGQGNSPLHF.

The chain combines TRBV19 with TRBJ2-3, with a possible D match to TRBD1 (5 bases). V lost 4 bases and J lost 7, with 18 bases in between. This CDR3 is built from 15 residues. Germline-derived CDR1 and CDR2 are LNHDA and SQIVND (reference sequence). The CDR3 sequence: CASSTFSDTDNTQYF. The CDR3 bases are TGTGCCAGTAGTACCTTCTCCGACACGGACAATACGCAGTATTTT.

This chain links TRBV10-1 with TRBJ1-2; perhaps TRBD1 as D (6 bases). The CDR3 has 13 residues. The germline gives CDR1 WNHNN, CDR2 SYGVQD (reference sequence). The germline V and J ends were trimmed by 4 bases and 4 bases, with 10 bases remaining between them. Written as DNA, the CDR3 is TGCGCCAGCAGTGCGGGGGGCCTCTATGGCTACACCTTC. Residues: CASSAGGLYGYTF.